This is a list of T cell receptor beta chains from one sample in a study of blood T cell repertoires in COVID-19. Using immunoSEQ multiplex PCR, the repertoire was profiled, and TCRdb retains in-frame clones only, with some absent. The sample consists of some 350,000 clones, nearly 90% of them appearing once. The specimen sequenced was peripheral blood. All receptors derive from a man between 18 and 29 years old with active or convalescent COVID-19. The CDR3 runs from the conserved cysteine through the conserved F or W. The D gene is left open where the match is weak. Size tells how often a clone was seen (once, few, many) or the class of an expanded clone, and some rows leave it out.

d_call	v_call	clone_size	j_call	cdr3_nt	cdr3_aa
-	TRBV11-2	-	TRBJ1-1	TGTGCCAGCAGCTTAGAGGGCTGGACTGAAGCTTTCTTT	CASSLEGWTEAFF
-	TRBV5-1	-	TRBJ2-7	TGCGCCAGCAGCCCCGACAGCATCACCTACGAGCAGTACTTC	CASSPDSITYEQYF
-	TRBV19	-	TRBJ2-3	TGTGCCAGTAGTCAGGGCACAGATACGCAGTATTTT	CASSQGTDTQYF
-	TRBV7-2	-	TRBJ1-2	TGTGCCAGCAGCTTAGGGCAGGGCAAAAACTATGGCTACACCTTC	CASSLGQGKNYGYTF
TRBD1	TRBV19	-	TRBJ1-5	TGTGCCAGTAGCCGGACAGGGAGCAATCAGCCCCAGCATTTT	CASSRTGSNQPQHF
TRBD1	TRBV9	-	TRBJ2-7	TGTGCCAGCAGCGCCCAATCCGGGACAGCTTACGAGCAGTACTTC	CASSAQSGTAYEQYF
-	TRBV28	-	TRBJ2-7	TGTGCCAGCACCGCCGGGATCTCCTACGAGCAGTACTTC	CASTAGISYEQYF
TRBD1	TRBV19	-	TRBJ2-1	TGTGCCAGTAGTATTTTACAGGGGATCCGATTCTTC	CASSILQGIRFF
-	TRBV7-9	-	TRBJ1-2	TGTGCCAGCAGCGGGCGGGGGGCGTACTATGGCTACACCTTC	CASSGRGAYYGYTF
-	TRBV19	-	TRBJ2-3	TGTGCCAGTAGTATGGAGTGGGGCAGGACAGATACGCAGTATTTT	CASSMEWGRTDTQYF
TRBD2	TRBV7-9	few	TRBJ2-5	TGTGCCAGCAGCCTAACGACTAGCGGGTGGGAGACCCAGTACTTC	CASSLTTSGWETQYF
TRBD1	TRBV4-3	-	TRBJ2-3	TGCGCCAGCAGCCAAATATACCTAGGGGGCGGAACAGATACGCAGTATTTT	CASSQIYLGGGTDTQYF
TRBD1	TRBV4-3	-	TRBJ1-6	TGCGCCAGCAGCCGAAGACAGACAGGGGGCTTTTCACCCCTCCACTTT	CASSRRQTGGFSPLHF
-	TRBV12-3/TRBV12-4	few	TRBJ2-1	TGTGCCAGCACCGAGAGCTCCTACAATGAGCAGTTCTTC	CASTESSYNEQFF
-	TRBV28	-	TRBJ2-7	TGTGCCAGCAGTTTATGGGCAGATTACTACGAGCAGTACTTC	CASSLWADYYEQYF
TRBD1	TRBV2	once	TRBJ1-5	TGTGCCAGCGGGATCGACAGGGGGAGTCAGCCCCAGCATTTT	CASGIDRGSQPQHF
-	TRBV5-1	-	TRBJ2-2	TGCGCCAGCAGCCTCACAACGAACACCGGGGAGCTGTTTTTT	CASSLTTNTGELFF
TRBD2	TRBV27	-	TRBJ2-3	TGTGCCAGCAGTATAAGCGGGACTGGAGATACGCAGTATTTT	CASSISGTGDTQYF
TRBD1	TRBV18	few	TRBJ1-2	TGTGCCAGCTCACCAGGACAGGGGGCGTATGGTGGCTACACCTTC	CASSPGQGAYGGYTF
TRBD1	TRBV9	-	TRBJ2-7	TGTGCCAGCAGCGTCGACAGGGGCAACTACGAGCAGTACTTC	CASSVDRGNYEQYF
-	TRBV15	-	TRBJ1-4	TGTGCCACCAGCAGAGATGTGGCAGGGGCAAATGAAAAACTGTTTTTT	CATSRDVAGANEKLFF
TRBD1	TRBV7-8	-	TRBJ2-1	TGTGCCAGCAGCCTACTCGAGACAGGGTCCACCTACAATGAGCAGTTCTTC	CASSLLETGSTYNEQFF
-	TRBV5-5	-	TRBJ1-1	TGTGCCAGCAGCTTGGCCTGGGGGCCTGAAGCTTTCTTT	CASSLAWGPEAFF
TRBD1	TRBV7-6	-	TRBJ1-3	TGTGCCAGCAGCTTACGGGACAGGGGACCTGGAAACACCATATATTTT	CASSLRDRGPGNTIYF
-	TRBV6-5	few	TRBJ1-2	TGTGCCAGCAGTCCAGGACAGCTAAGTAACTATGGCTACACCTTC	CASSPGQLSNYGYTF
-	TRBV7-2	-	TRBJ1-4	TGTGCCAGCAGTCCCCGGGGGTCAACTAATGAAAAACTGTTTTTT	CASSPRGSTNEKLFF
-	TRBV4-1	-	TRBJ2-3	TGCGCCAGCAGGACTGGAGATACGCAGTATTTT	CASRTGDTQYF
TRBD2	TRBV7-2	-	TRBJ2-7	TGTGCCAGCAGCTTAGTTTCTAGCGGGGCCCCCTACGAGCAGTACTTC	CASSLVSSGAPYEQYF
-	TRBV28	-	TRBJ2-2	TGTGCCAGCTCACGACTCCCGAACACCGGGGAGCTGTTTTTT	CASSRLPNTGELFF
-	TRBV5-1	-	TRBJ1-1	TGCGCCAGCAGCTTGGAGGCAGGGAATCTGAACACTGAAGCTTTCTTT	CASSLEAGNLNTEAFF
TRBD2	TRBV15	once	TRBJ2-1	TGTGCCACCAGCAGAGATCGAAAGGGGCTAGCGGTCTACAATGAGCAGTTCTTC	CATSRDRKGLAVYNEQFF
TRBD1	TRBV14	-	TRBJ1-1	TGTGCCAGCAGCCAAGGGGGGACAGGGGGTTGGTACACTGAAGCTTTCTTT	CASSQGGTGGWYTEAFF
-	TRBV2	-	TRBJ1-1	TGTGCCAGCGTGGCTTTTCCAGGGGACACTGAAGCTTTCTTT	CASVAFPGDTEAFF
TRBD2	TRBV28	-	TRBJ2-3	TGTGCCGGGCGCGGGGGGGGCACAGATACGCAGTATTTT	CAGRGGGTDTQYF
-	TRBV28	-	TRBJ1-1	TGTGCCAGCAGTCCCCTTATCAGGACTGAAGCTTTCTTT	CASSPLIRTEAFF
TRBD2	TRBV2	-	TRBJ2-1	TGTGCCAGCAGTGTTTATCCCACTAGCGGGAGTTCCTACAATGAGCAGTTCTTC	CASSVYPTSGSSYNEQFF
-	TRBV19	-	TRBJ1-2	TGTGCCAGTAGTACCCTGACAGAGGACTATGGCTACACCTTC	CASSTLTEDYGYTF
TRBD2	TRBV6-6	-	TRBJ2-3	TGTGCCAGCAGTTACTCGACAGCGGGGGCCACAGATACGCAGTATTTT	CASSYSTAGATDTQYF
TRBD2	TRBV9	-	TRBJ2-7	TGTGCCAGCAGCGAAGGGCTAGCGGGGGTCTCCTACGAGCAGTACTTC	CASSEGLAGVSYEQYF
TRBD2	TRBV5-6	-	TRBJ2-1	TGTGCCAGCAGCGGCATCGGTGGAGCGGGGGGTAGATATGAGCAGTTCTTC	CASSGIGGAGGRYEQFF